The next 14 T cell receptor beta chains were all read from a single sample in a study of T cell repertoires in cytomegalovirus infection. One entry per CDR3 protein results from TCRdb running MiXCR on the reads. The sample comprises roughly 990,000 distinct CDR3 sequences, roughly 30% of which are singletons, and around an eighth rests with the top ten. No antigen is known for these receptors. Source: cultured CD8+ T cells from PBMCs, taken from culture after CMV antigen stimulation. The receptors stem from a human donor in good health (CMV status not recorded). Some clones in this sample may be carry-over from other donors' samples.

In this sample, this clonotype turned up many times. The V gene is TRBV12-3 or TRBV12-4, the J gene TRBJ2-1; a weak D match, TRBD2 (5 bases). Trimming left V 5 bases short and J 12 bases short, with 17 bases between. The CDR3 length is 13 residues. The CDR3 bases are TGTGCCAGCAGTCCCGGACTGAACCACGGGCAGTTCTTC. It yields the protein CASSPGLNHGQFF.

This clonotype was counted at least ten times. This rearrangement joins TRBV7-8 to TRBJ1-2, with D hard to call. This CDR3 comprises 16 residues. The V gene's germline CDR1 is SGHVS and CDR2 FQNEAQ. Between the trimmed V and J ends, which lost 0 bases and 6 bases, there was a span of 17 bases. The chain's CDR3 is CASSLAFAPPTHGYTF. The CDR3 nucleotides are TGTGCCAGCAGCTTAGCGTTTGCACCTCCGACCCATGGCTACACCTTC.

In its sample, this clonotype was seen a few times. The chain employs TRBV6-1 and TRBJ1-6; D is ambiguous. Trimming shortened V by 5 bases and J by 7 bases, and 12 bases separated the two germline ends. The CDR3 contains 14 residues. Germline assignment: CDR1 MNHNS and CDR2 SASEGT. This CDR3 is CASSFGLFNSPLHF. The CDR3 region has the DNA TGTGCCAGCAGTTTCGGGCTGTTCAATTCACCCCTCCACTTT.

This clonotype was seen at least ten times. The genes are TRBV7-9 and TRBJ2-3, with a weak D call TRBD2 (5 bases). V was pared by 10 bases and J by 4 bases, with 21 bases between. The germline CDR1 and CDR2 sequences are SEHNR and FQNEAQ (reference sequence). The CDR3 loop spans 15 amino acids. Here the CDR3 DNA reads TGTGCCACCAAGGGCCGCCAACCGAGGGCAGATACGCAGTATTTT. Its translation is CATKGRQPRADTQYF.

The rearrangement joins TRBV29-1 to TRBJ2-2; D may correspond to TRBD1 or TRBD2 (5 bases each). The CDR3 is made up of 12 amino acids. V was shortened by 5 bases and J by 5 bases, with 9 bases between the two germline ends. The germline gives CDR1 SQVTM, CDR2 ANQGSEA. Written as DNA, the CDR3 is TGCAGCGTTCGAGGGGAAACCGGGGAGCTGTTTTTT. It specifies CSVRGETGELFF.

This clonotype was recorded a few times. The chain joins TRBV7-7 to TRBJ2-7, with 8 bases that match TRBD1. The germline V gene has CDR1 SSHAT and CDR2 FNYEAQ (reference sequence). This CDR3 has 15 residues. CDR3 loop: CASSLTTGGCYEQYV. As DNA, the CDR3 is TGTGCTAGCAGCTTAACCACAGGGGGTTGTTACGAGCAGTACGTC.

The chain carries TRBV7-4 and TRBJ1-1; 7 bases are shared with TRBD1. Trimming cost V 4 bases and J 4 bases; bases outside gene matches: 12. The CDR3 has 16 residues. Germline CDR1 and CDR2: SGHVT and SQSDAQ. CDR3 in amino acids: CASSSQARGRGTEAFF. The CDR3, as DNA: TGTGCCAGCAGCTCTCAAGCTAGGGGGCGAGGCACTGAAGCTTTCTTT.

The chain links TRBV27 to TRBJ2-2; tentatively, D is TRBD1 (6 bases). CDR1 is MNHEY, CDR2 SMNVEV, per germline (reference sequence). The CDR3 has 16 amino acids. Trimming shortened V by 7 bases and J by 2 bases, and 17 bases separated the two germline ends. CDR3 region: CASKVAHRANTGELFF. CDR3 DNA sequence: TGTGCCAGCAAAGTTGCCCACAGGGCTAACACCGGGGAGCTGTTTTTT.

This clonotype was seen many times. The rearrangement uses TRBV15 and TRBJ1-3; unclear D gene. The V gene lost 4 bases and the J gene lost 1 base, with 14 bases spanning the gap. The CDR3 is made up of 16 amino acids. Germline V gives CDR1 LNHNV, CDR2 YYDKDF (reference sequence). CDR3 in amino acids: CATSTFHGESGNTIYF. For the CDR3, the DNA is TGTGCCACCAGCACCTTCCACGGGGAATCTGGAAACACCATATATTTT.

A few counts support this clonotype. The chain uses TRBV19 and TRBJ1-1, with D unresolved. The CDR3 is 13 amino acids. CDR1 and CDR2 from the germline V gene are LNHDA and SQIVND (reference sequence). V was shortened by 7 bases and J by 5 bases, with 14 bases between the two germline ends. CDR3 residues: CASTIGRGTEAFF. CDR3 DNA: TGTGCCAGTACCATCGGGCGCGGGACTGAAGCTTTCTTT.

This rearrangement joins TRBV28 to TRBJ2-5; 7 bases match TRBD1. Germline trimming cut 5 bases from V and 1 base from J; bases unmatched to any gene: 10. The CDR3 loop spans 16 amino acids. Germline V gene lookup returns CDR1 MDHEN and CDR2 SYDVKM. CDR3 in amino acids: CASSQRGLWGQETQYF. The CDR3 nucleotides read TGTGCCAGCAGTCAAAGGGGGCTTTGGGGCCAAGAGACCCAGTACTTC.

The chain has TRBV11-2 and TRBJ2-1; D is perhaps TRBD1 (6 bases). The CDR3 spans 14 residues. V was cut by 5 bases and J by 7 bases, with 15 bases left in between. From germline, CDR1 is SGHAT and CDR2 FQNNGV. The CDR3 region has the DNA TGTGCCAGCAGCGCCCTACAGGACAGAAATGAGCAGTTCTTC. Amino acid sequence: CASSALQDRNEQFF. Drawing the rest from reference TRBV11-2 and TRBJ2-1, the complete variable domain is EAGVAQSPRYKIIEKRQSVAFWCNPISGHATLYWYQQILGQGPKLLIQFQNNGVVDDSQLPKDRFSAERLKGVDSTLKIQPAKLEDSAVYLCASSALQDRNEQFFGPGTRLTVL.

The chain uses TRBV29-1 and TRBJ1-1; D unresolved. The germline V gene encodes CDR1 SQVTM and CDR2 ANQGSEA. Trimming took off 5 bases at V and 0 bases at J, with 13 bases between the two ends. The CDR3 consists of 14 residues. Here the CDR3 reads CSVPGPRMNTEAFF. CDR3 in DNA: TGCAGCGTTCCCGGTCCCCGCATGAACACTGAAGCTTTCTTT.

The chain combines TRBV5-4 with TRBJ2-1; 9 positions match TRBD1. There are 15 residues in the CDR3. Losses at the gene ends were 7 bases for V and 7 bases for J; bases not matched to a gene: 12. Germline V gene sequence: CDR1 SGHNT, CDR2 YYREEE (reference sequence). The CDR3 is CASGPGQGGRNEQFF. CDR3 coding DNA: TGTGCCAGCGGTCCGGGACAGGGCGGTAGAAATGAGCAGTTCTTC.